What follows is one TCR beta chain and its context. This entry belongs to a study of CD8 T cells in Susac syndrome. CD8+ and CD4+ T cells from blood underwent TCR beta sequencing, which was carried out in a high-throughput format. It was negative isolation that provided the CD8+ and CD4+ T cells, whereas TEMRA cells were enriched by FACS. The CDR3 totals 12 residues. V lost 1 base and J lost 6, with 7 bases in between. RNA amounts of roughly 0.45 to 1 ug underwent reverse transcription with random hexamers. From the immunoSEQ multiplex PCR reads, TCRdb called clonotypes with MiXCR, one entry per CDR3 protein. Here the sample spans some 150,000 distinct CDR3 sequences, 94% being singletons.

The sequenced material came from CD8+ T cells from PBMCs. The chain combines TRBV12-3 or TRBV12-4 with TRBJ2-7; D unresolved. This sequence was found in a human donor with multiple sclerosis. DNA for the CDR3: TGTGCCAGCAGTTTAGGTGGATTCGAGCAGTACTTC. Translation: CASSLGGFEQYF.